The text below deals with one T cell receptor (beta chain). Its antigen is currently unknown. This CDR3 contains 15 residues. The germline V gene encodes CDR1 SGHKS and CDR2 YYEKEE (reference sequence). The V segment lost 0 bases and the J segment 3 bases; nucleotides outside the gene matches: 4. Clones were read by immunoSEQ multiplex PCR, and TCRdb kept only the in-frame ones, dropping some. Here the sample spans under 85,000 clones, approximately 80% being singletons. These data originate in a study of neoadjuvant anti-PD-1 for oral cavity cancer. Study results and caveats: Treg/Th17 ratio rose with pretreatment blood and fell with post-treatment tumor TCRbeta clonality. Post-nivolumab, blood T cell clonality was significantly elevated in non-responders.

The chain has TRBV5-5 and TRBJ2-7; 9 bases match TRBD1. The receptor's source is a person between 40 and 79 years old with oral cavity squamous cell carcinoma. Here the sequenced sample was PBMCs, taken before nivolumab (anti-PD-1) treatment. CDR3 loop: CASSLDRGLSYEQYF. CDR3 nucleotide sequence: TGTGCCAGCAGCTTGGACAGGGGGCTAAGCTACGAGCAGTACTTC.